What follows are 6 T cell receptor beta chains derived from one specimen sequenced in a study of T cells in localized non-small cell lung cancer. Produced via immunoSEQ multiplex PCR; TCRdb's table is partial and in-frame only. The sample has about 5,700 clones, about 40% seen once; the top ten hold 8.2%. The sequences come from lung tumor tissue, collected before any cancer treatment. These receptor sequences come from a male donor older than 55 with stage I squamous cell lung carcinoma.

The V and J genes are TRBV10-3 and TRBJ2-5; D unclear. CDR3 size: 12 residues. Germline V lookup: CDR1 ENHRY, CDR2 SYGVKD. CDR3 sequence (DNA): TGTGTCTGCGCCCCACCCGAAGAGACCCAGTACTTC. Its protein product is CVCAPPEETQYF.

The gene calls are TRBV19 and TRBJ2-5; TRBD2 aligns across 12 bases. CDR3 length: 20 residues. V lost 1 base, J lost 5 bases, and 17 bases stayed unmatched. CDR1 and CDR2 from the germline V gene are LNHDA and SQIVND (reference sequence). The CDR3, as DNA: TGTGCCAGTAGTATAGGGCCTGCGACTAGCGGGGGATCCTCCCGGGAGACCCAGTACTTC. Translating gives CASSIGPATSGGSSRETQYF.

This clone is deemed medium-sized (0.01 to 0.1%). The chain recombines TRBV7-1 with TRBJ1-1; unclear D gene. TRBV7-1 is an ORF, with its function uncertain. The V end lost 4 bases, the J end lost 4 bases, and 10 bases lay between the germline ends. The CDR3 runs to 13 residues. The CDR3 reads CASSLGYGTEAFF. The CDR3 bases are TGTGCCAGCAGCTTAGGGTACGGCACTGAAGCTTTCTTT.

This clone was seen more than once but under ten times. This rearrangement joins TRBV11-3 to TRBJ1-1, with D perhaps TRBD1 (5 bases). The CDR3 has 14 amino acids. The V end lost 3 bases, the J end lost 5 bases, and 13 bases lay between the germline ends. From germline, CDR1 is SGHNT and CDR2 YENEEA. In DNA, the CDR3 is TGTGCCAGCAGCTTTGGGACCGGGGGTACTGAAGCTTTCTTT. Its protein product is CASSFGTGGTEAFF. Based on the CDR3 plus reference TRBV11-3 and TRBJ1-1, the full variable domain is EAGVVQSPRYKIIEKKQPVAFWCNPISGHNTLYWYLQNLGQGPELLIRYENEEAVDDSQLPKDRFSAERLKGVDSTLKIQPAELGDSAVYLCASSFGTGGTEAFFGQGTRLTVV.

This clone was seen only a few times. CDR3 sequence reads: CASGAQGLEKLFF. CDR3 nucleotides: TGTGCCAGCGGAGCTCAGGGTCTTGAAAAACTGTTTTTT. This chain links TRBV9 with TRBJ1-4; TRBD1 is a possible D gene (5 bases). CDR3 length equals 13 residues. With 7 bases removed from V and 7 bases from J, the gap between germline ends came to 14 bases. CDR1 and CDR2 from the germline V gene are SGDLS and YYNGEE.

In this sample, this clone turned up once. The V call is TRBV19, the J call TRBJ2-7; D might be TRBD1 or TRBD2, each matching 5 bases. Germline CDR1 reads LNHDA; CDR2 reads SQIVND (reference sequence). This CDR3 is 14 amino acids long. V dropped 3 bases and J dropped 3 bases, with 12 bases sitting between them. The CDR3 nucleotides read TGTGCCAGTAGTATTTACGGGGACCACTACGAGCAGTACTTC. Protein: CASSIYGDHYEQYF.